Shown below are 25 T cell receptor beta chains from a single sample sequenced in a study of blood T cell repertoires in COVID-19. The data were produced by immunoSEQ multiplex PCR, yet TCRdb's version contains in-frame clones alone and is incomplete. The table lists some 150,000 clones, around 84% of them singletons. Sequenced input: peripheral blood. These receptors all come from a human donor in a cohort sampled during active COVID-19.

The gene calls are TRBV6-4 and TRBJ2-1; D is ambiguous. V lost 2 bases to trimming and J lost 3 bases, with 14 bases between them. In germline, CDR1 is MRHNA, CDR2 SNTAGT. The CDR3 has 16 residues. The CDR3 nucleotides read TGTGCCAGCAGTGACCCAACGGCACAGAGCTACAATGAGCAGTTCTTC. Translated: CASSDPTAQSYNEQFF.

The chain combines TRBV28 with TRBJ2-1, with TRBD2 matching over 11 bases. Germline V gene lookup returns CDR1 MDHEN and CDR2 SYDVKM. The CDR3 runs 16 residues. The J segment lost 2 bases and the V segment lost 2 bases, leaving 2 bases of the junction unmatched. Here the CDR3 DNA reads TGTGCCAGCAGTTTAACTAGCGGGAGCACCTACAATGAGCAGTTCTTC. It is translated as CASSLTSGSTYNEQFF.

V is TRBV2 and J is TRBJ2-1, with TRBD2 matching 7 bases. The J segment lost 6 bases and the V segment lost 7 bases, leaving 9 bases of the junction unmatched. Germline CDR1 SNHLY, CDR2 FYNNEI. This CDR3 has 14 amino acids. The CDR3 region has the DNA TGTGCCAGCATGAGGCGGGAGCTTAGCAATGAGCAGTTCTTC. It codes for CASMRRELSNEQFF.

The chain links TRBV5-1 to TRBJ1-2, with D perhaps matching TRBD1 (6 bases). There are 15 residues in the CDR3. Germline CDR1 is SGHRS and CDR2 is YFSETQ. Trimming left V 4 bases short and J 3 bases short, with 16 bases between. As DNA, the CDR3 is TGCGCCAGCAGCAGAGGGGGGGTAGCGGACTATGGCTACACCTTC. Translation: CASSRGGVADYGYTF.

The chain is built from TRBV27 and TRBJ2-2, with 7 bases lining up with TRBD2. CDR3 length equals 15 residues. Germline CDR1 reads MNHEY; CDR2 reads SMNVEV (reference sequence). Losses at the gene ends were 1 base for V and 3 bases for J; bases not matched to a gene: 2. CDR3 bases: TGTGCCAGCAGTTTATGGGGGGGGGACACCGGGGAGCTGTTTTTT. Protein product: CASSLWGGDTGELFF.

This clone appeared a single time. V usage is TRBV5-1 and J usage is TRBJ2-2; 8 bases agree with TRBD2. Germline V gene lookup returns CDR1 SGHRS and CDR2 YFSETQ. CDR3 length: 17 amino acids. Trimming removed 0 bases from V and 1 base from J; junction bases left unmatched: 5. CDR3 loop: CASSLGSTSENTGELFF. Written as DNA, the CDR3 is TGCGCCAGCAGCTTGGGGTCGACTAGCGAGAACACCGGGGAGCTGTTTTTT.

This chain links TRBV11-2 with TRBJ2-2, with 9 bases fitting TRBD2. From germline, CDR1 is SGHAT and CDR2 FQNNGV. The CDR3 contains 18 residues. V lost 1 base, J lost 6 bases, and 12 bases stayed unmatched. The CDR3 loop is CASSLAAGGPVYAGELFF. CDR3 bases: TGTGCCAGCAGCTTAGCTGCGGGAGGGCCTGTGTACGCCGGGGAGCTGTTTTTT.

This clone was recorded only once. The chain joins TRBV28 to TRBJ1-5; 11 bases agree with TRBD1. The CDR3 extends over 16 amino acids. Germline CDR1 reads MDHEN; CDR2 reads SYDVKM. The ends lost 5 bases at V and 7 bases at J; junction bases unmatched: 10. For the CDR3, the DNA is TGTGCCAGCAGTCTGTGGGGACAGGGGGTTGGGCAGCCCCAGCATTTT. This gives the protein CASSLWGQGVGQPQHF.

The chain uses TRBV6-1 and TRBJ1-1; D gene uncertain. This CDR3 spans 16 amino acids. The V end lost 2 bases, the J end lost 4 bases, and 17 bases lay between the germline ends. CDR1 and CDR2 (germline): MNHNS, SASEGT. CDR3 DNA sequence: TGTGCCAGCAGTGAACTGGGAGGCAGCGTGGCCACTGAAGCTTTCTTT. Its translation: CASSELGGSVATEAFF.

The genes are TRBV5-1 and TRBJ2-2; TRBD1 aligns across 8 bases. Germline-derived CDR1 and CDR2 are SGHRS and YFSETQ. The CDR3 is 18 residues long. V shed 0 bases and J 2 bases; nucleotides not matched to a gene: 9. For the CDR3, the DNA is TGCGCCAGCAGCTTGGAACCGCAGGGGGCCCCTAACACCGGGGAGCTGTTTTTT. Encoded protein: CASSLEPQGAPNTGELFF.

The CDR3 region has the DNA TGTGCCAGCAGCTCCCGACTCGAGTTGGGGCAGTACTTC. Amino acids: CASSSRLELGQYF. The chain couples TRBV5-4 to TRBJ2-7; D is unresolved. The CDR3 extends over 13 amino acids. With 3 bases removed from V and 9 bases from J, the gap between germline ends came to 16 bases. CDR1 is SGHNT and CDR2 is YYREEE in the germline V gene (reference sequence).

CDR3 sequence reads: CASRQGGAGNTEAFF. CDR3 nucleotide sequence: TGCGCCAGCAGGCAAGGGGGCGCAGGGAACACTGAAGCTTTCTTT. The chain uses TRBV5-1 and TRBJ1-1; 7 bases align to TRBD1. V was clipped by 5 bases and J by 1 base; unmatched bases: 8. Germline values: CDR1 SGHRS, CDR2 YFSETQ. This CDR3 has 15 amino acids.

The CDR3 region is CASSLEETDTQYF. The DNA for the CDR3 is TGTGCCAGCAGTCTCGAGGAGACAGATACGCAGTATTTT. The chain couples TRBV6-5 to TRBJ2-3, with unresolved D. Germline loops: CDR1 MNHEY, CDR2 SVGAGI. The ends were cut back, 5 bases at V and 3 bases at J, with 9 bases in the middle. The CDR3 consists of 13 residues.

This clone was seen a single time. The rearrangement links TRBV6-5 to TRBJ2-7, with D possibly TRBD1 on 5 matching bases. Looked up from germline, CDR1 is MNHEY and CDR2 is SVGAGI. Trimming cost V 4 bases and J 9 bases, with 16 bases left between them. This CDR3 is 13 amino acids long. This CDR3 reads CASSSTQGLGQYF. CDR3 bases: TGTGCCAGCAGTTCTACCCAGGGATTGGGGCAGTACTTC.

The chain is built from TRBV28 and TRBJ1-2, with 8 bases fitting TRBD1. The CDR3 contains 16 residues. The germline CDR1 and CDR2 sequences are MDHEN and SYDVKM. V gave up 7 bases and J gave up 4 bases; unmatched junction bases: 14. CDR3 protein: CASTDGTGLLSYGYTF. The CDR3 DNA sequence: TGTGCCAGCACCGACGGGACAGGCCTCCTCAGCTATGGCTACACCTTC.

The chain recombines TRBV24-1 with TRBJ2-5; 12 bases are a match to TRBD1. This CDR3 region has 16 residues. Germline V gives CDR1 KGHDR, CDR2 SFDVKD. V gave up 3 bases and J gave up 5 bases; unmatched junction bases: 6. Here the CDR3 DNA reads TGTGCCACCAGTGATATCGGGACAGGGGGCCAGGAGACCCAGTACTTC. This codes for CATSDIGTGGQETQYF.

CDR3 amino acids: CSVHSFRDQETQYF. CDR3 DNA sequence: TGCAGCGTTCACTCTTTCAGGGACCAAGAGACCCAGTACTTC. This sequence joins TRBV29-1 and TRBJ2-5, with TRBD1 as a possible D gene (5 bases). Germline CDR1 is SQVTM and CDR2 is ANQGSEA. V dropped 5 bases and J dropped 0 bases, with 13 bases sitting between them. The CDR3 is 14 amino acids.

The chain combines TRBV5-1 with TRBJ2-3; the match to TRBD2 covers 13 bases. Germline V gene sequence: CDR1 SGHRS, CDR2 YFSETQ. The junction had 7 bases not matched to a gene; V was cut back by 4 bases and J by 5 bases. The CDR3 loop spans 16 amino acids. DNA of the CDR3: TGCGCCAGCAGCCGACGGACTAGCGGGGGAATAGATACGCAGTATTTT. Translation gives CASSRRTSGGIDTQYF.

The rearrangement uses TRBV6-6 and TRBJ1-1, with D possibly TRBD1 on 6 matching bases. From germline, CDR1 is MNHNY and CDR2 SVGAGI (reference sequence). V was shortened by 6 bases and J by 9 bases, with 11 bases between the two germline ends. The CDR3 is made up of 11 amino acids. CDR3 sequence reads: CASRLGQQAFF. The CDR3 bases are TGTGCCAGCAGACTCGGACAGCAAGCTTTCTTT.

The chain joins TRBV7-8 to TRBJ2-3; TRBD2 agrees at 9 bases. Germline V lookup: CDR1 SGHVS, CDR2 FQNEAQ. The length of the CDR3 is 17 residues. The trim removed 3 bases at V and 4 bases at J, leaving 11 bases unmatched. CDR3 residues: CASSFIVAGVGSDTQYF. CDR3 sequence (DNA): TGTGCCAGCAGCTTTATTGTAGCGGGAGTGGGATCAGATACGCAGTATTTT. Together with reference TRBV7-8 and TRBJ2-3, the CDR3 gives the full variable domain: GAGVSQSPRYKVAKRGQDVALRCDPISGHVSLFWYQQALGQGPEFLTYFQNEAQLDKSGLPSDRFFAERPEGSVSTLKIQRTQQEDSAVYLCASSFIVAGVGSDTQYFGPGTRLTVL.

This clone was detected only once. This chain links TRBV6-5 with TRBJ2-7, with 11 bases aligning to TRBD2. The length of the CDR3 is 15 residues. Germline CDR1 and CDR2: MNHEY and SVGAGI. The J segment lost 3 bases and the V segment lost 5 bases, leaving 6 bases of the junction unmatched. This CDR3 is CASSQPGLADYEQYF. The CDR3 DNA is TGTGCCAGCAGTCAGCCGGGACTAGCGGACTACGAGCAGTACTTC.

The chain employs TRBV7-2 and TRBJ1-5; possibly TRBD1 for D (5 bases). There are 16 residues in the CDR3. The V and J ends lost 5 bases and 1 base respectively, with 15 bases between them. Germline V gene lookup returns CDR1 SGHTA and CDR2 FQGNSA. The CDR3 here is CASSPGPGSSNQPQHF. CDR3 in DNA: TGTGCCAGCAGCCCGGGCCCAGGGTCGAGCAATCAGCCCCAGCATTTT.

The chain employs TRBV30 and TRBJ1-1; D is ambiguous. The CDR3 contains 16 residues. V lost 0 bases and J 5 bases, leaving 19 bases between the germline ends. Germline V gives CDR1 GTSNPN, CDR2 SVGIG (reference sequence). CDR3 bases: TGTGCCTGGAGTGTAAGGTTGAGGGTAAGGCTAACTGAAGCTTTCTTT. It yields the protein CAWSVRLRVRLTEAFF.

This sequence joins TRBV11-2 and TRBJ2-3, with TRBD1 identical over 8 bases. J lost 9 bases, V lost 5 bases, and 7 bases had no gene match. The CDR3 is 13 amino acids. The V gene's germline CDR1 is SGHAT and CDR2 FQNNGV. CDR3 DNA sequence: TGTGCCAGCAGCCGCGAGACAGGGGACACGCAGTATTTT. This translates into CASSRETGDTQYF.

The chain carries TRBV28 and TRBJ1-2; 7 bases are shared with TRBD1. V shed 4 bases and J 0 bases; nucleotides not matched to a gene: 5. Germline V lookup: CDR1 MDHEN, CDR2 SYDVKM. The CDR3 runs 15 residues. CDR3 nucleotides: TGTGCCAGCAGTTCGTCCGGGACAGCTAACTATGGCTACACCTTC. Translation gives CASSSSGTANYGYTF.